Each of the 32 T cell receptor beta chains below was sequenced from the same sample in a study of blood T cell repertoires in COVID-19. Assay used: immunoSEQ multiplex PCR; TCRdb lists only in-frame clones, some missing. Here the sample spans 150,000 or so clones, over 70% being singletons. Sample: peripheral blood. Receptor source: a human donor in a cohort sampled during active COVID-19.

The chain links TRBV5-1 to TRBJ1-3, with TRBD1 matching over 9 bases. The CDR3 contains 17 residues. Germline CDR1 reads SGHRS; CDR2 reads YFSETQ. Trimming at V came to 3 bases and at J to 4 bases, leaving 11 bases not matched to a gene. The CDR3 DNA follows: TGCGCCAGCAGCTCAACCGGACAGGGGCGAATCGGAAACACCATATATTTT. Translation gives CASSSTGQGRIGNTIYF. Combining the CDR3 with reference TRBV5-1 and TRBJ1-3 gives the whole variable domain KAGVTQTPRYLIKTRGQQVTLSCSPISGHRSVSWYQQTPGQGLQFLFEYFSETQRNKGNFPGRFSGRQFSNSRSEMNVSTLELGDSALYLCASSSTGQGRIGNTIYFGEGSWLTVV.

The chain joins TRBV12-3 or TRBV12-4 to TRBJ2-1, with a possible D match to TRBD2 (5 bases). This CDR3 has 12 residues. Deletions cut 7 bases from V and 8 bases from J, with 12 bases between. CDR3 DNA sequence: TGTGCCAGCAACAGAAAGAGGGATGAGCAGTTCTTC. Residues: CASNRKRDEQFF.

J is TRBJ2-2 and V is TRBV19; 9 positions agree with TRBD1. V lost 6 bases to trimming and J lost 2 bases; unmatched junction nucleotides: 7. This CDR3 spans 16 amino acids. Germline lookup yields CDR1 LNHDA and CDR2 SQIVND (reference sequence). The CDR3 region is CASRAPGQGNTGELFF. CDR3 nucleotide sequence: TGTGCCAGTAGGGCGCCGGGACAGGGAAACACCGGGGAGCTGTTTTTT.

The genes are TRBV6-2 or TRBV6-3 and TRBJ2-1; 7 bases line up with TRBD2. This CDR3 comprises 15 residues. Germline V gives CDR1 MNHEY, CDR2 SVGEGT. After removal of 5 bases from V and 5 bases from J, the junction contained 9 bases not matched to a gene. CDR3: CASSLRLAANNEQFF. The DNA for the CDR3 is TGTGCCAGCAGTCTCCGACTAGCTGCTAACAATGAGCAGTTCTTC.

V is TRBV5-4 and J is TRBJ2-3; tentative D call: TRBD2 (6 bases). The CDR3 has 14 residues. Trimming stripped 3 bases from V and 0 bases from J, with 8 bases between. Germline V gene lookup returns CDR1 SGHNT and CDR2 YYREEE (reference sequence). The CDR3 sequence: CASSYAGSTDTQYF. The CDR3 DNA reads TGTGCCAGCAGCTACGCGGGAAGCACAGATACGCAGTATTTT.

The genes are TRBV11-3 and TRBJ2-1; TRBD2 might be the D (6 bases). The CDR3 spans 12 residues. Germline CDR1 is SGHNT and CDR2 is YENEEA. V gave up 3 bases and J gave up 7 bases, with 7 bases separating them. In DNA, the CDR3 is TGTGCCAGCAGCTTCGGGGGAAATGAGCAGTTCTTC. Translation: CASSFGGNEQFF.

This chain joins TRBV7-2 and TRBJ2-3; 11 bases are a match to TRBD1. The CDR3 extends over 16 amino acids. Looked up from germline, CDR1 is SGHTA and CDR2 is FQGNSA. J lost 6 bases, V lost 2 bases, and 7 bases had no gene match. CDR3 sequence reads: CASSLIGQGASDTQYF. Here the CDR3 DNA reads TGTGCCAGCAGCTTAATAGGACAGGGGGCTTCGGATACGCAGTATTTT.

The sample holds a few counts of this clone. This rearrangement joins TRBV2 to TRBJ2-7; possible D gene TRBD1, 6 bases. Germline CDR1 reads SNHLY; CDR2 reads FYNNEI. The CDR3 consists of 15 residues. Trimming shortened V by 5 bases and J by 2 bases, and 16 bases separated the two germline ends. The CDR3 DNA sequence: TGTGCCAGCAGTCGTCCCCAGGGGACGGCCTACGAGCAGTACTTC. Translation gives CASSRPQGTAYEQYF.

This clone is a singleton in its sample. The V gene is TRBV5-4, the J gene TRBJ2-5; unclear D gene. V was clipped by 3 bases and J by 5 bases, with 8 bases between them. Germline lookup yields CDR1 SGHNT and CDR2 YYREEE (reference sequence). The CDR3 sequence is 12 residues long. The chain's CDR3 is CASSSLTETQYF. The CDR3 DNA is TGTGCCAGCAGCTCCCTCACTGAGACCCAGTACTTC.

The gene calls are TRBV7-8 and TRBJ2-7, with 12 bases identical to TRBD1. The CDR3 covers 15 residues. Trimming took 1 base from V and 4 from J; bases not matched to a gene: 2. Germline CDR1 SGHVS, CDR2 FQNEAQ. CDR3 region: CASSLGGQGAYEQYF. The CDR3 DNA reads as TGTGCCAGCAGCTTAGGGGGACAGGGGGCATACGAGCAGTACTTC.

The rearrangement uses TRBV24-1 and TRBJ2-1; D might be TRBD2 (6 bases). Germline-derived CDR1 and CDR2 are KGHDR and SFDVKD. Trimming cost V 2 bases and J 2 bases, with 21 bases left between them. The CDR3 spans 19 residues. The CDR3 region is CATSDSVGSPTGAYNEQFF. The CDR3 coding sequence is TGTGCCACCAGTGATTCGGTCGGGAGCCCGACCGGGGCCTACAATGAGCAGTTCTTC.

This chain connects TRBV29-1 to TRBJ1-1, with D unresolved. V was cut by 1 base and J by 9 bases, with 9 bases left in between. CDR3 length: 11 amino acids. The germline CDR1 and CDR2 sequences are SQVTM and ANQGSEA. The CDR3 DNA sequence: TGCAGCGTTGAAGTCGGAGGGAAAGCTTTCTTT. Protein product: CSVEVGGKAFF.

The gene calls are TRBV19 and TRBJ1-1, with D hard to call. CDR1 LNHDA and CDR2 SQIVND come from the germline V gene (reference sequence). The CDR3 is 13 amino acids. V lost 4 bases and J lost 5, with 11 bases in between. The CDR3 nucleotides read TGTGCCAGTAGTACCACTCGGGATACTGAAGCTTTCTTT. Translating it yields CASSTTRDTEAFF.

V and J are TRBV5-1 and TRBJ1-1; D is perhaps TRBD1 (5 bases). Germline CDR1 reads SGHRS; CDR2 reads YFSETQ. The CDR3 loop spans 14 amino acids. V was shortened by 0 bases and J by 1 base, with 7 bases between the two germline ends. The CDR3 bases are TGCGCCAGCAGCTTGGCCGGACAGAACACTGAAGCTTTCTTT. Translated, it gives CASSLAGQNTEAFF.

The chain combines TRBV19 with TRBJ1-1; perhaps TRBD1 as D (5 bases). The CDR3 is made up of 14 amino acids. Trimming took off 6 bases at V and 1 base at J, with 12 bases between the two ends. Per germline, CDR1 LNHDA and CDR2 SQIVND (reference sequence). This CDR3 reads CASRSRTTNTEAFF. The CDR3, as DNA: TGTGCCAGTAGGTCGAGGACAACGAACACTGAAGCTTTCTTT.

The gene calls are TRBV11-2 and TRBJ1-2; D is unresolved. The germline V gene has CDR1 SGHAT and CDR2 FQNNGV. The CDR3 covers 14 residues. The V gene lost 0 bases and the J gene lost 2 bases, with 7 bases spanning the gap. Here the CDR3 DNA reads TGTGCCAGCAGCTTAGATCACCGGAACTATGGCTACACCTTC. Amino acid sequence: CASSLDHRNYGYTF.

The chain links TRBV6-1 to TRBJ1-2, with D tentatively TRBD1 (5 bases). The CDR3 has 16 residues. Germline V gene lookup returns CDR1 MNHNS and CDR2 SASEGT. Trimming stripped 4 bases from V and 3 bases from J, with 18 bases between. The DNA for the CDR3 is TGTGCCAGCAGTGGGACGTCGGAGGGACGGTACTATGGCTACACCTTC. Translating it yields CASSGTSEGRYYGYTF.

V gene TRBV18 combines with J gene TRBJ1-4, with D maybe TRBD1 (6 bases). The CDR3 sequence is 14 residues long. CDR1 is KGHSH and CDR2 is LQKENI in the germline V gene. Trimming pared 6 bases from V and 1 base from J, leaving 9 bases between. The CDR3 DNA follows: TGTGCCAGCTCGAGAGGGGGAACTAATGAAAAACTGTTTTTT. This gives the protein CASSRGGTNEKLFF.

The chain employs TRBV6-5 and TRBJ2-1, with 9 bases matching TRBD1. Per the germline V gene, CDR1 is MNHEY and CDR2 is SVGAGI. After removal of 7 bases from V and 6 bases from J, the junction contained 10 bases not matched to a gene. The CDR3 covers 15 residues. DNA of the CDR3: TGTGCCAGCACCTCTTCCGGGACAGGGCCCAATGAGCAGTTCTTC. Its translation: CASTSSGTGPNEQFF.

This rearrangement joins TRBV5-8 to TRBJ2-1, with D hard to call. Germline V gives CDR1 SGHTS, CDR2 YDEGEE. Trimming left V 4 bases short and J 8 bases short, with 7 bases between. The CDR3 covers 11 residues. CDR3 nucleotides: TGTGCCAGCAGCCCGGTGGATGAGCAGTTCTTC. Residues: CASSPVDEQFF.

V is TRBV15 and J is TRBJ1-3; maybe TRBD1 (6 bases). The germline V gene has CDR1 LNHNV and CDR2 YYDKDF (reference sequence). V lost 5 bases, J lost 0 bases, and 11 bases lay in between. This CDR3 is built from 15 residues. The CDR3 loop reads CATSPAGASGNTIYF. The DNA of the CDR3 is TGTGCCACCAGCCCAGCGGGGGCCTCTGGAAACACCATATATTTT.

The CDR3 is CASSANNEQFF. The DNA of the CDR3 is TGCGCCAGCAGCGCGAACAATGAGCAGTTCTTC. The chain is built from TRBV5-1 and TRBJ2-1, with unresolved D. The CDR3 is made up of 11 amino acids. Germline CDR1 is SGHRS and CDR2 is YFSETQ. V shed 4 bases and J shed 5 bases, with 4 bases lying between them. Together with reference TRBV5-1 and TRBJ2-1, the CDR3 gives the full variable domain: KAGVTQTPRYLIKTRGQQVTLSCSPISGHRSVSWYQQTPGQGLQFLFEYFSETQRNKGNFPGRFSGRQFSNSRSEMNVSTLELGDSALYLCASSANNEQFFGPGTRLTVL.

The chain is built from TRBV27 and TRBJ2-3, with a tentative D call TRBD2 (7 bases). This CDR3 region has 14 residues. With 4 bases removed from V and 6 bases from J, the gap between germline ends came to 14 bases. Germline V gene lookup returns CDR1 MNHEY and CDR2 SMNVEV (reference sequence). CDR3 sequence reads: CASSWGGAGDTQYF. CDR3 coding DNA: TGTGCCAGCAGTTGGGGGGGCGCAGGGGATACGCAGTATTTT.

Here the CDR3 DNA reads TGCGCCAGCAGCCAAGAGAGAGGGGAGACCCAGTACTTC. This translates into CASSQERGETQYF. The V and J genes are TRBV4-3 and TRBJ2-5, with TRBD2 as a possible D gene (5 bases). With 0 bases removed from V and 5 bases from J, the gap between germline ends came to 7 bases. This CDR3 comprises 13 residues. Per germline, CDR1 LGHNA and CDR2 YSLEER.

The chain carries TRBV7-9 and TRBJ2-7; possible D gene TRBD2, 5 bases. The CDR3 totals 14 residues. Per the germline V gene, CDR1 is SEHNR and CDR2 is FQNEAQ (reference sequence). Trimming pared 3 bases from V and 7 bases from J, leaving 16 bases between. CDR3 loop: CASSFTGSEREQYF. In DNA, the CDR3 is TGTGCCAGCAGCTTCACGGGCAGCGAGCGGGAGCAGTACTTC.

This clone was picked up one time. This sequence joins TRBV4-3 and TRBJ1-2; perhaps TRBD1 as D (6 bases). V was pared by 6 bases and J by 4 bases, with 18 bases between. The germline V gene encodes CDR1 LGHNA and CDR2 YSLEER. This CDR3 is 15 amino acids long. CDR3 nucleotide sequence: TGCGCCAGCAGTGGAGGTTGGGGGGGCAGCTATGGCTACACCTTC. This codes for CASSGGWGGSYGYTF.

This chain connects TRBV11-2 to TRBJ1-2; no clear D. The CDR3 is made up of 14 amino acids. The V gene lost 5 bases and the J gene lost 4 bases, with 14 bases spanning the gap. CDR1 is SGHAT, CDR2 FQNNGV, per germline. DNA of the CDR3: TGTGCCAGCAGCCCGGGAGCGAGTACCTATGGCTACACCTTC. Residues: CASSPGASTYGYTF.

The rearrangement links TRBV25-1 to TRBJ1-1; D is possibly TRBD1 (5 bases). Germline CDR1 is MGHDK and CDR2 is SYGVNS. V was cut by 1 base and J by 8 bases, with 8 bases left in between. The CDR3 is 12 amino acids. In DNA form, the CDR3 reads TGTGCCAGCAGTGAATCCAGGGCCGAAGCTTTCTTT. Translated, it gives CASSESRAEAFF.

The count of this clone is one. The rearrangement links TRBV28 to TRBJ2-7; 7 bases are a match to TRBD1. Germline lookup yields CDR1 MDHEN and CDR2 SYDVKM. The CDR3 has 18 amino acids. The V and J ends lost 4 bases and 6 bases, in that order; junction bases with no gene match: 21. The CDR3 region is CASSSPGQIVGSSAEQYV. Here the CDR3 DNA reads TGTGCCAGCAGTTCTCCGGGACAGATAGTGGGATCCTCAGCCGAGCAGTACGTC.

The chain recombines TRBV11-3 with TRBJ2-3; D is unresolved. This CDR3 contains 11 residues. Trimming removed 4 bases from V and 5 bases from J, with 4 bases in between. Germline loops: CDR1 SGHNT, CDR2 YENEEA. The CDR3 nucleotides read TGTGCCAGCAGCTCGAGAGATACGCAGTATTTT. This encodes CASSSRDTQYF. The full variable domain, completed using reference TRBV11-3 and TRBJ2-3, is EAGVVQSPRYKIIEKKQPVAFWCNPISGHNTLYWYLQNLGQGPELLIRYENEEAVDDSQLPKDRFSAERLKGVDSTLKIQPAELGDSAVYLCASSSRDTQYFGPGTRLTVL.

The V gene is TRBV5-4, the J gene TRBJ2-5, with 9 bases aligning to TRBD1. Germline V lookup: CDR1 SGHNT, CDR2 YYREEE (reference sequence). The CDR3 has 13 residues. The V segment lost 5 bases and the J segment 2 bases; nucleotides outside the gene matches: 1. CDR3 sequence: CASRDRGQETQYF. In DNA form, the CDR3 reads TGTGCCAGCAGGGACAGGGGACAAGAGACCCAGTACTTC.

The J gene is TRBJ2-2, the V gene TRBV7-9; D is uncertain. This CDR3 has 14 amino acids. The germline gives CDR1 SEHNR, CDR2 FQNEAQ (reference sequence). V was pared by 4 bases and J by 4 bases, with 10 bases between. As DNA, the CDR3 is TGTGCCAGCAGCTATGCCCCGGGCACCGGGGAGCTGTTTTTT. Its translation is CASSYAPGTGELFF.